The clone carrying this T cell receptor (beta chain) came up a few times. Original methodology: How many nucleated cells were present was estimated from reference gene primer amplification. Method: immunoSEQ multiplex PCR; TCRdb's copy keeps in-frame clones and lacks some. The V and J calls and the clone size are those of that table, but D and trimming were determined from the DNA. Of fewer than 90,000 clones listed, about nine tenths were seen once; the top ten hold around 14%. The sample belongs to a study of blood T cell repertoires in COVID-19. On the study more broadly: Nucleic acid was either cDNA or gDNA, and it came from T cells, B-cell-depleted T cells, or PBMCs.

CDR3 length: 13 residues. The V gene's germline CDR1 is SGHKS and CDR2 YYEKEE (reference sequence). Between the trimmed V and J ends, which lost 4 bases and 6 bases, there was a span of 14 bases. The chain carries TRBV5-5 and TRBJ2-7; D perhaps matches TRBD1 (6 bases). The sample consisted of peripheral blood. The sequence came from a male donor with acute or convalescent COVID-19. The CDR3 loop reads CASSNPQGSEQYF. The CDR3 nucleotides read TGTGCCAGCAGCAACCCACAGGGCAGCGAGCAGTACTTC.